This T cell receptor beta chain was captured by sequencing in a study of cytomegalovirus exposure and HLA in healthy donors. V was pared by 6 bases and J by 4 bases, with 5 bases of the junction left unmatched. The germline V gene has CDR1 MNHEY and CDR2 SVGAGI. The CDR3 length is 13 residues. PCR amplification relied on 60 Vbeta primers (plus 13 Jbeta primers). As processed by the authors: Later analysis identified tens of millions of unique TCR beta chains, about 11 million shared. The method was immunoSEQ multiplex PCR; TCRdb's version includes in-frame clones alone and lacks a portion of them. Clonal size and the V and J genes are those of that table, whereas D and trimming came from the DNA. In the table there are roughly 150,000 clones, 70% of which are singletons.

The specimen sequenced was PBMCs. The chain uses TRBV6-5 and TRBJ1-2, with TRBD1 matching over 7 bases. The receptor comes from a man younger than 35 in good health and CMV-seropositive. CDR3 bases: TGTGCCAGCAGCGAAAGGGGGCCCTATGGCTACACCTTC. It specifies CASSERGPYGYTF.